The rows below give T cell receptor beta chains drawn from one sample of a study of cytomegalovirus exposure and HLA in healthy donors. Libraries were prepared by immunoSEQ multiplex PCR; TCRdb keeps only in-frame clonotypes and omits some of them. Among more than 65,000 clones listed, roughly 68% were seen once. Sequencing was done on a sample of PBMCs. These receptors were collected from a woman aged 55-69 years in good health and CMV-seropositive. The CDR3 runs from the conserved cysteine through the conserved F or W. D genes are given only for firm matches. Size is stated for part of the rows, as once, few or many counts, or as a class when the clone is expanded.

>NA|NA|TRBV4-2|TRBJ1-2
TGTGCCAGCAGCCAAGTGGCAGACTATGGCTACACCTTC
CASSQVADYGYTF
>TRBD1|few|TRBV5-1|TRBJ1-1
TGCGCCAGCGTTGCTACAGGGGGCAACGTGAACACTGAAGCTTTCTTT
CASVATGGNVNTEAFF
>NA|NA|TRBV6-6|TRBJ1-1
TGTGCCAGCAGTTACGTCCGGGACTTTGAAGCTTTCTTT
CASSYVRDFEAFF
>NA|NA|TRBV10-3|TRBJ1-2
TGTGCCACCGGACCTAGGGCAGGGTATGGCTACACCTTC
CATGPRAGYGYTF
>TRBD2|NA|TRBV5-4|TRBJ2-2
TGTGCCAGCAGCTTGTTTAGCGGGGGCCTGAACACCGGGGAGCTGTTTTTT
CASSLFSGGLNTGELFF
>NA|NA|TRBV29-1|TRBJ2-5
TGCAGCGTTACCCCAGGGATCCGAGAGACCCAGTACTTC
CSVTPGIRETQYF
>TRBD1|NA|TRBV5-1|TRBJ2-7
TGCGCCAGCAGCCCGCCGGGACAGGGTCCTAACGAGCAGTACTTC
CASSPPGQGPNEQYF
>NA|NA|TRBV9|TRBJ2-2
TGTGCCAGCAGCCCCGACTCGCGGGACACCGGGGAGCTGTTTTTT
CASSPDSRDTGELFF
>NA|NA|TRBV6-1|TRBJ1-6
TGTGCCAGCATTACACCGTGGAGGGATTCACCCCTCCACTTT
CASITPWRDSPLHF
>TRBD1|NA|TRBV28|TRBJ1-3
TGTGCCAGCAACCGCCGGGACAGGGGAAACACCATATATTTT
CASNRRDRGNTIYF
>TRBD2|NA|TRBV4-1|TRBJ2-3
TGCGCCAGCAGCCCCTCGGTGAGAGCGGGAGGCACAGATACGCAGTATTTT
CASSPSVRAGGTDTQYF
>NA|few|TRBV19|TRBJ1-2
TGTGCCAGTAGTATCCCAGGGTATGGCTACACCTTC
CASSIPGYGYTF
>TRBD2|NA|TRBV4-2|TRBJ2-5
TGTGTCAGCAGCCAAGATGGGACTAGCGTGGGGGAGACCCAGTACTTC
CVSSQDGTSVGETQYF
>TRBD1|NA|TRBV29-1|TRBJ1-2
TGCAGCGTTGAGGGACAGGGCCACTATGGCTACACCTTC
CSVEGQGHYGYTF
>NA|NA|TRBV18|TRBJ1-1
TGTGCCAGCTCACCACGCAGGGGCCCCGACACTGAAGCTTTCTTT
CASSPRRGPDTEAFF
>NA|once|TRBV9|TRBJ1-2
TGTGCCAGCAGCGCGGGGGTAGGGCCCGCGTATGGCTACACCTTC
CASSAGVGPAYGYTF
>TRBD1|NA|TRBV6-4|TRBJ2-4
TGTGCCGGCAACAGGGGGCTTAGGGCCAAAAACATTCAGTACTTC
CAGNRGLRAKNIQYF
>NA|NA|TRBV6-1|TRBJ1-1
TGTGCCAGCAGTGAAAGGCCCAGGAGGGCTTTCTTT
CASSERPRRAFF
>TRBD1|NA|TRBV30|TRBJ1-2
TGTGCCCGACGACAGGGGCTAAACTATGGCTACACCTTC
CARRQGLNYGYTF
>NA|NA|TRBV2|TRBJ1-1
TGTGCCAGCAGTGAACGGGATGAAGCTTTCTTT
CASSERDEAFF
>TRBD1|NA|TRBV19|TRBJ1-1
TGTGCCACCCGACAGGGAGACCTTGGGAGAGCTGAAGCTTTCTTT
CATRQGDLGRAEAFF
>NA|NA|TRBV5-1|TRBJ1-5
TGCGCCAGCAGCTTGGCCGGGCAGGGTGAACAGCCCCAGCATTTT
CASSLAGQGEQPQHF
>TRBD2|NA|TRBV30|TRBJ2-1
TGTGCCTGGGGGGCTCCGGGACTAGCGGGGTACAATGAGCAGTTCTTC
CAWGAPGLAGYNEQFF
>NA|NA|TRBV27|TRBJ1-3
TGTGCCAGCAGTTTATCATACAGGGCAAGAAACACCATATATTTT
CASSLSYRARNTIYF
>NA|few|TRBV2|TRBJ1-5
TGTGCCAGCAAAGCACGAATTTATAGCAATCAGCCCCAGCATTTT
CASKARIYSNQPQHF
>NA|NA|TRBV5-1|TRBJ1-1
TGCGCCAGCAGCGGGACAACAGGGTCCACTGAAGCTTTCTTT
CASSGTTGSTEAFF
>NA|NA|TRBV18|TRBJ1-1
TGTGCCAGCTCACACGGGGGGGGCCGGATTGAAGCTTTCTTT
CASSHGGGRIEAFF
>TRBD2|NA|TRBV7-2|TRBJ2-2
TGTGCCAGCAGCCCCTCTAGCGGGAGGGCCGGGGAGCTGTTTTTT
CASSPSSGRAGELFF
>TRBD1|NA|TRBV12-5|TRBJ2-3
TGTGCTAGTGGAGGGACAGGCAGATACGCGCAGTATTTT
CASGGTGRYAQYF
>NA|NA|TRBV2|TRBJ1-2
TGTACCAGCAGTGAAGACAGGAGCTATGGCTACACCTTC
CTSSEDRSYGYTF
>TRBD1|NA|TRBV6-6|TRBJ1-2
TGTGCCAGCAGCAGGGACAGAAACTATGGCTACACCTTC
CASSRDRNYGYTF
>NA|NA|TRBV5-1|TRBJ1-1
TGCGCCAGCAGCTTGGCCGCAGGGATCGGCGAAGCTTTCTTT
CASSLAAGIGEAFF
>NA|few|TRBV6-1|TRBJ1-5
TGTGCCAGCAGTGAAAGGTCCGGGAATCAGCCCCAGCATTTT
CASSERSGNQPQHF
>TRBD2|NA|TRBV7-6|TRBJ2-2
TGTGCCAGCAGCTTAGAGATTCGGGCTAGCGGGCGGTCCGGGGAGCTGTTTTTT
CASSLEIRASGRSGELFF
>TRBD1|NA|TRBV7-2|TRBJ2-7
TGTGCCAGCAGCTTAGGGTGGGGGACAGGGATTAACGAGCAGTACTTC
CASSLGWGTGINEQYF
>NA|NA|TRBV2|TRBJ1-3
TGTGCCAGCAGTCCGAGCGGAAACACCATATATTTT
CASSPSGNTIYF
>NA|NA|TRBV5-1|TRBJ2-7
TGCGCCAGCAGGCAGGGCATGCAGTACGAGCAGTACTTC
CASRQGMQYEQYF
>TRBD1|NA|TRBV5-6|TRBJ1-4
TGTGCCAGCTCAGGGGGTAATGAAAAACTGTTTTTT
CASSGGNEKLFF
>TRBD1|NA|TRBV4-1|TRBJ2-3
TGCGCCAGTCAACAGGGGGCATGGGGGACAGATACGCAGTATTTT
CASQQGAWGTDTQYF
>TRBD1|NA|TRBV30|TRBJ2-7
TGTGCCTGGGGGACAGGCGGCGAGGGGGAGCAGTACTTC
CAWGTGGEGEQYF
>TRBD1|NA|TRBV30|TRBJ1-5
TGTGCCTGGAGTGTGGAGATAGGGTCAGGGGGTGGTCAGCCCCAGCATTTT
CAWSVEIGSGGGQPQHF
>TRBD1|few|TRBV6-5|TRBJ2-7
TGTGCCAGCAGTTACTCGATAGGGACAGGGTACTACGAGCAGTACTTC
CASSYSIGTGYYEQYF
>TRBD2|NA|TRBV30|TRBJ2-3
TGTGCCTGGAGTGGCGGGAGGGCGGTAGATACGCAGTATTTT
CAWSGGRAVDTQYF
>NA|NA|TRBV27|TRBJ2-4
TGTGCCAGCAGCCATCCTCAGGGTAATCGGCACATTCAGTACTTC
CASSHPQGNRHIQYF
>NA|NA|TRBV21-1|TRBJ2-7
TGTGCCAGCAGCAAAGAGGGGACTAGTATATACGAGCAGTACTTC
CASSKEGTSIYEQYF
>NA|many|TRBV7-8|TRBJ2-2
TGTGCCAGCAGCCGGACACGGAACACCGGGGAGCTGTTTTTT
CASSRTRNTGELFF
>NA|NA|TRBV5-8|TRBJ1-3
TGTGCCAGCAGCAGGCAAAAGACTTGGTCTGGAAACACCATATATTTT
CASSRQKTWSGNTIYF
>TRBD2|few|TRBV28|TRBJ2-1
TGTGCCAGCAGTCCGACGCCTAGCGGGGGCTACAATGAGCAGTTCTTC
CASSPTPSGGYNEQFF
>TRBD2|NA|TRBV19|TRBJ2-3
TGTGCCAGTACCACCCCCGGGACTAGCGGAACCACAGATACGCAGTATTTT
CASTTPGTSGTTDTQYF
>TRBD1|NA|TRBV4-2|TRBJ1-3
TGTGCCAGCAGCCAAGAAAAGGGACAGGGCTTGGACACCATATATTTT
CASSQEKGQGLDTIYF
>NA|once|TRBV5-1|TRBJ2-7
TGCGCCAGCAAGATCGGACAGAGCAATTCCTACGAGCAGTACTTC
CASKIGQSNSYEQYF
>NA|once|TRBV10-1|TRBJ2-5
TGCGCCAGCAGTGAGGACCACGGGTTGGAGACCCAGTACTTC
CASSEDHGLETQYF
>NA|NA|TRBV6-6|TRBJ1-1
TGTGCCAGCAGTTTCCCGGGACACACGAACACTGAAGCTTTCTTT
CASSFPGHTNTEAFF